This TCR beta chain was documented in a study of PD-L1 blockade in urothelial cancer. Profiled with immunoSEQ multiplex PCR; TCRdb holds only in-frame clones, not every one. The sample lists roughly 44,000 clones, roughly four fifths occurring once. Germline V gives CDR1 LGHNA, CDR2 YSLEER. The V end lost 4 bases, the J end lost 4 bases, and 16 bases lay between the germline ends. The CDR3 loop spans 15 amino acids. Here the sequenced sample was PBMCs, taken around atezolizumab (anti-PD-L1) treatment. The V and J genes are TRBV4-3 and TRBJ1-1, with unresolved D. This sequence was found in a man aged 65 to 85 with urothelial cancer. The CDR3 sequence is CASSRSGPTRTEAFF. CDR3 sequence (DNA): TGCGCCAGCAGCCGGAGCGGCCCCACACGCACTGAAGCTTTCTTT.